The 9 T cell receptor beta chains reported below all come from one sample, sequenced in a study of shared clonotypes between healthy human individuals. The assay was immunoSEQ multiplex PCR, and TCRdb's table has in-frame clones only and misses some. The data hold some 500,000 clones, with 77% observed a single time. The sequenced material came from PBMCs. The receptors originated from a middle-aged woman in good health. Some clones in this sample may be carry-over from other donors' samples.

Details on this clone: This likely stems from a read error, as it lies one base from a far larger clone. The chain recombines TRBV6-1 with TRBJ1-5; maybe TRBD1 (5 bases). CDR3 size: 13 residues. CDR1 and CDR2 from the germline V gene are MNHNS and SASEGT. The CDR3 loop reads CASRTAYNRPQHF. The CDR3 DNA reads TGTGCCAGCAGGACAGCCTACAATCGGCCCCAGCATTTT.

About this clone: A far larger clone is off by one base, so a read error is likely. The same CDR3 arises from other DNA sequences in this sample as well. The chain joins TRBV5-6 to TRBJ1-1, with 7 nucleotides matching TRBD1. CDR1 and CDR2 from the germline V gene are SGHDT and YYEEEE. The CDR3 totals 16 residues. The CDR3 DNA reads as TGTGCTAGCAGCCCATTCGATACAGGGGAGGGTCCTGAAGCTTTCTTT. As protein: CASSPFDTGEGPEAFF.

CDR3 sequence reads: CASSTSAGAYNEQFF. The CDR3 DNA reads TGTGCCAGCAGTACCTCAGCGGGAGCCTACAATGAGCAGTTCTTC. The chain joins TRBV25-1 to TRBJ2-1; 8 bases fit TRBD2. Trimming took 5 bases from V and 2 from J; bases not matched to a gene: 5. CDR1 is MGHDK, CDR2 SYGVNS, per germline. The CDR3 contains 15 residues. Supplemented by reference TRBV25-1 and TRBJ2-1, the full variable domain reads EADIYQTPRYLVIGTGKKITLECSQTMGHDKMYWYQQDPGMELHLIHYSYGVNSTEKGDLSSESTVSRIRTEHFPLTLESARPSHTSQYLCASSTSAGAYNEQFFGPGTRLTVL.

The CDR3 DNA is TGTGCCAGCAGTCCCGAGACAGGTGCGGATGGCTACACCTTC. This encodes CASSPETGADGYTF. V usage is TRBV2 and J usage is TRBJ1-2, with D possibly matching TRBD1 (6 bases). The ends were cut back, 5 bases at V and 6 bases at J, with 16 bases in the middle. The CDR3 loop spans 14 amino acids. Per the germline V gene, CDR1 is SNHLY and CDR2 is FYNNEI.

This chain joins TRBV7-8 and TRBJ1-5; 7 bases agree with TRBD1. The CDR3 runs to 13 residues. From germline, CDR1 is SGHVS and CDR2 FQNEAQ. V lost 5 bases and J lost 2; bases outside the gene matches: 0. The CDR3 sequence is CASSTGGNQPQHF. The CDR3 DNA reads as TGTGCCAGCAGCACAGGGGGCAATCAGCCCCAGCATTTT.

This clone was detected only once. This sequence joins TRBV4-1 and TRBJ2-7, with D hard to call. Germline V CDR1 and CDR2: MGHRA, YSYEKL. V gave up 3 bases and J gave up 3 bases, with 9 bases separating them. This CDR3 has 13 amino acids. This chain's CDR3 is CASSQESLYEQYF. The DNA of the CDR3 is TGCGCCAGCAGCCAGGAATCTCTCTACGAGCAGTACTTC.

About this clone itself: The CDR3 does not close with the conserved phenylalanine or tryptophan, likely indicating a read error. The V call is TRBV2, the J call TRBJ2-7; D is possibly TRBD1 (7 bases). The germline V and J ends were trimmed by 6 bases and 4 bases, with 13 bases remaining between them. The CDR3 runs 13 residues. Germline V gene lookup returns CDR1 SNHLY and CDR2 FYNNEI. DNA of the CDR3: TGTGCCAGCAGACAGGGGACTTCATACGAGCAGTACCTC. Translation: CASRQGTSYEQYL.

This clone was counted only a few times. The gene calls are TRBV19 and TRBJ1-1; D uncertain. V was shortened by 5 bases and J by 1 base, with 5 bases between the two germline ends. Germline CDR1 is LNHDA and CDR2 is SQIVND (reference sequence). The CDR3 loop spans 12 amino acids. CDR3 sequence (DNA): TGTGCCAGTAGTGTTTGGAACACTGAAGCTTTCTTT. Its translation is CASSVWNTEAFF.

In this sample, this clone turned up once. The chain carries TRBV7-8 and TRBJ1-5; 7 nucleotides agree with TRBD1. Germline CDR1 reads SGHVS; CDR2 reads FQNEAQ. The trim removed 4 bases at V and 2 bases at J, leaving 2 bases unmatched. The CDR3 covers 14 residues. CDR3 residues: CASSSGQGNQPQHF. CDR3 DNA sequence: TGTGCCAGCAGCTCCGGACAGGGCAATCAGCCCCAGCATTTT.